The rows below give T cell receptor beta chains drawn from one sample of a study of T cell responses to AZD1222 COVID-19 vaccine. Profiled with immunoSEQ multiplex PCR; TCRdb holds only in-frame clones, not every one. The table shows approximately 150,000 clones, with around 93% occurring only once. The sequences come from peripheral blood, collected on day 0 of AZD1222 vaccination. The receptors stem from an adult in good health. CDR3s include the opening cysteine and the closing phenylalanine or tryptophan. Fields, in order: V gene, D gene, J gene, CDR3 DNA, CDR3 protein. A D gene is named only where the DNA matches it firmly.

V gene: TRBV20-1
D gene: TRBD1
J gene: TRBJ1-5
CDR3 DNA: TGCAGTGCTAGTATAGCGGGACAGGGTACCATCAATAGCAATCAGCCCCAGCATTTT
CDR3 protein: CSASIAGQGTINSNQPQHF

V gene: TRBV20-1
D gene: .
J gene: TRBJ2-7
CDR3 DNA: TGCAGTGCTAGACAGGACTACGAGCAGTACTTC
CDR3 protein: CSARQDYEQYF

V gene: TRBV6-5
D gene: TRBD1
J gene: TRBJ1-1
CDR3 DNA: TGTGCCAGCAGTTCGGAGGGGGCAAGGGCTGAAGCTTTCTTT
CDR3 protein: CASSSEGARAEAFF

V gene: TRBV4-3
D gene: TRBD2
J gene: TRBJ2-1
CDR3 DNA: TGCGCCAGCAGCCTCGGCCGGGAGGGGTACAATGAGCAGTTCTTC
CDR3 protein: CASSLGREGYNEQFF

V gene: TRBV2
D gene: .
J gene: TRBJ1-2
CDR3 DNA: TGTGCCACCATTAGGGGAGACTATGGCTACACCTTC
CDR3 protein: CATIRGDYGYTF

V gene: TRBV6-1
D gene: .
J gene: TRBJ2-1
CDR3 DNA: TGTGCCAGCAGTGAAGCGCCCGGCGCGGGCTCCTACAATGAGCAGTTCTTC
CDR3 protein: CASSEAPGAGSYNEQFF

V gene: TRBV5-5
D gene: .
J gene: TRBJ1-1
CDR3 DNA: TGTGCCAGCACGGGGCTCGCTGGAGCTTTCTTT
CDR3 protein: CASTGLAGAFF

V gene: TRBV6-5
D gene: .
J gene: TRBJ2-7
CDR3 DNA: TGTGCCAGCAGTCTGAGGCAGGGCTTCTCCTACGAGCAGTACTTC
CDR3 protein: CASSLRQGFSYEQYF

V gene: TRBV6-1
D gene: .
J gene: TRBJ2-1
CDR3 DNA: TGTGCCAGCAGTGAAGTGCCCCCCAATGAGCAGTTCTTC
CDR3 protein: CASSEVPPNEQFF

V gene: TRBV25-1
D gene: .
J gene: TRBJ2-7
CDR3 DNA: TGTGCCAGCAGTGAAGAGGGGCGGGGTCGGTCCTACGAGCAGTACTTC
CDR3 protein: CASSEEGRGRSYEQYF

V gene: TRBV5-6
D gene: .
J gene: TRBJ1-2
CDR3 DNA: TGTGCCAGCAGCTCGAGGGACACCCGCTACACCTTC
CDR3 protein: CASSSRDTRYTF

V gene: TRBV23-1
D gene: .
J gene: TRBJ1-2
CDR3 DNA: TGCGCCAGCAGTCAATCCCCGGGCCCAGGGGGCTACACCTTC
CDR3 protein: CASSQSPGPGGYTF

V gene: TRBV10-3
D gene: .
J gene: TRBJ2-6
CDR3 DNA: TGTGCCATCAGTGAGCAGCTCTCTGGGGCCAACGTCCTGACTTTC
CDR3 protein: CAISEQLSGANVLTF

V gene: TRBV12-3/TRBV12-4
D gene: .
J gene: TRBJ2-7
CDR3 DNA: TGTGCCAGCGGGGGCCCAGACTCCTACGAGCAGTACTTC
CDR3 protein: CASGGPDSYEQYF

V gene: TRBV6-4
D gene: .
J gene: TRBJ2-2
CDR3 DNA: TGTGCCAGCAGTGATCACGGGGCCGGGGAGCTGTTTTTT
CDR3 protein: CASSDHGAGELFF

V gene: TRBV5-1
D gene: .
J gene: TRBJ1-1
CDR3 DNA: TGCGCCAGCAGCCGGGGGAGTGGGGACACTGAAGCTTTCTTT
CDR3 protein: CASSRGSGDTEAFF

V gene: TRBV5-8
D gene: .
J gene: TRBJ1-4
CDR3 DNA: TGTGCCAGCAGCTTGGTCGGGACCGGTAATGAAAAACTGTTTTTT
CDR3 protein: CASSLVGTGNEKLFF

V gene: TRBV19
D gene: TRBD1
J gene: TRBJ1-2
CDR3 DNA: TGTGCCAGTAGTATAGGCGGACAGGGTAACTATGGCTACACCTTC
CDR3 protein: CASSIGGQGNYGYTF

V gene: TRBV4-2
D gene: TRBD1
J gene: TRBJ1-1
CDR3 DNA: TGTGCCAGCAGCCAAACGACGACAGGGGTCGGGACTGAAGCTTTCTTT
CDR3 protein: CASSQTTTGVGTEAFF

V gene: TRBV2
D gene: TRBD1
J gene: TRBJ1-1
CDR3 DNA: TGTGCCAGCAGTGAAGATGGGGACAGCATGAACACTGAAGCTTTCTTT
CDR3 protein: CASSEDGDSMNTEAFF

V gene: TRBV18
D gene: TRBD1
J gene: TRBJ1-5
CDR3 DNA: TGTGCCAGCTCACCATCCCCACAGGGGGTTTATAGCAATCAGCCCCAGCATTTT
CDR3 protein: CASSPSPQGVYSNQPQHF

V gene: TRBV29-1
D gene: .
J gene: TRBJ1-2
CDR3 DNA: TGCAGCGCTCTGGGGGGCGATGGCTACACCTTC
CDR3 protein: CSALGGDGYTF

V gene: TRBV5-1
D gene: .
J gene: TRBJ1-5
CDR3 DNA: TGCGCCAGCAGCGGGGCACCAGGCAGCAATCAGCCCCAGCATTTT
CDR3 protein: CASSGAPGSNQPQHF

V gene: TRBV28
D gene: .
J gene: TRBJ1-2
CDR3 DNA: TGTGCCAGCAGTTTGACTAACTATGGCTACACCTTC
CDR3 protein: CASSLTNYGYTF

V gene: TRBV29-1
D gene: .
J gene: TRBJ1-4
CDR3 DNA: TGCAGCGTTGAAGAGGGTGGCCATCCTATGCGAAGTGAAAAACTGTTTTTT
CDR3 protein: CSVEEGGHPMRSEKLFF

V gene: TRBV14
D gene: .
J gene: TRBJ2-7
CDR3 DNA: TGTGCCAGCAGCCAAGGGCCCCAAAGGGAATTCTACGAGCAGTACTTC
CDR3 protein: CASSQGPQREFYEQYF

V gene: TRBV7-2
D gene: .
J gene: TRBJ1-3
CDR3 DNA: TGTGCCAGCAGCTTAGTGGCCGGGGATCGAAACACCATATATTTT
CDR3 protein: CASSLVAGDRNTIYF

V gene: TRBV11-2
D gene: .
J gene: TRBJ1-1
CDR3 DNA: TGTGCCAGCAGCTTAATGGGTCAGGGGACTGAAGCTTTCTTT
CDR3 protein: CASSLMGQGTEAFF

V gene: TRBV10-1
D gene: .
J gene: TRBJ1-1
CDR3 DNA: TGCGCCAGCAGTGCCACCAGGACGAACACTGAAGCTTTCTTT
CDR3 protein: CASSATRTNTEAFF